The 10 T cell receptor beta chains given below trace back to one sample, sequenced in a study of blood T cell repertoires in COVID-19. The repertoire was sequenced with immunoSEQ multiplex PCR; TCRdb's copy has only in-frame clones and lacks some. The table records about 200,000 clones, approximately 84% of them present only once. Specimen: peripheral blood. Receptors originate from a woman older than 75 with acute or convalescent COVID-19.

The chain combines TRBV19 with TRBJ2-1; 9 bases align to TRBD1. Germline V lookup: CDR1 LNHDA, CDR2 SQIVND (reference sequence). The length of the CDR3 is 15 residues. J was trimmed by 8 bases and V by 4 bases; bases with no gene match: 9. The CDR3 spells CASSTDRGLLDEQFF. CDR3 sequence (DNA): TGTGCCAGTAGTACGGACAGGGGCCTCCTCGATGAGCAGTTCTTC.

The chain recombines TRBV5-1 with TRBJ1-5, with 7 bases fitting TRBD1. The CDR3 runs 14 residues. Unmatched junction bases numbered 5, after V lost 5 bases and J lost 3 bases. Per germline, CDR1 SGHRS and CDR2 YFSETQ. The CDR3 DNA follows: TGCGCCAGCAGTCAGACAGGGTTCAATCAGCCCCAGCATTTT. Translation gives CASSQTGFNQPQHF.

The genes are TRBV30 and TRBJ1-5; D is uncertain. This CDR3 spans 15 amino acids. CDR1 is GTSNPN, CDR2 SVGIG, per germline (reference sequence). The germline V and J ends were trimmed by 1 base and 4 bases, with 14 bases remaining between them. In DNA, the CDR3 is TGTGCCTGGAGTGCCCTGGGAGGTGCGAATCAGCCCCAGCATTTT. Protein sequence: CAWSALGGANQPQHF.

V and J are TRBV19 and TRBJ1-5; the match to TRBD1 covers 7 bases. This CDR3 is 17 amino acids long. CDR1 is LNHDA, CDR2 SQIVND, per germline (reference sequence). The V and J ends lost 1 base and 4 bases, in that order; junction bases with no gene match: 10. The CDR3 reads CASSIGRLGQRNQPQHF. The CDR3 bases are TGTGCCAGTAGTATAGGGCGTCTGGGACAGAGAAATCAGCCCCAGCATTTT.

The V gene is TRBV19, the J gene TRBJ2-3; D is undetermined. The CDR3 extends over 13 amino acids. Trimming shortened V by 3 bases and J by 3 bases, and 7 bases separated the two germline ends. Germline V gene lookup returns CDR1 LNHDA and CDR2 SQIVND (reference sequence). The CDR3 region has the DNA TGTGCCAGTAGTATTGAGAAGACAGATACGCAGTATTTT. Translation gives CASSIEKTDTQYF.

This rearrangement joins TRBV19 to TRBJ2-5; 7 nucleotides align to TRBD2. The germline V gene encodes CDR1 LNHDA and CDR2 SQIVND (reference sequence). J gave up 4 bases and V 6 bases, and 17 bases lay outside the gene matches. The CDR3 length is 17 residues. CDR3 residues: CASRVSYGLGGRETQYF. The CDR3 DNA reads as TGTGCCAGTAGAGTATCTTACGGACTAGGTGGGAGAGAGACCCAGTACTTC.

Concerning this clone itself: Other nucleotide sequences in the sample specify the same CDR3. The gene calls are TRBV2 and TRBJ1-5, with a possible D match to TRBD1 (6 bases). Germline CDR1 is SNHLY and CDR2 is FYNNEI. Trimming cost V 2 bases and J 4 bases, with 9 bases left between them. The CDR3 runs to 14 residues. In nucleotides, the CDR3 is TGTGCCAGCAGTGAACAGGGGCCAAATCAGCCCCAGCATTTT. This sequence encodes CASSEQGPNQPQHF.

This chain uses TRBV29-1 with TRBJ2-5; perhaps TRBD1 as D (6 bases). This CDR3 region has 13 residues. From germline, CDR1 is SQVTM and CDR2 ANQGSEA. Trimming shortened V by 3 bases and J by 5 bases, and 13 bases separated the two germline ends. As DNA, the CDR3 is TGCAGCGTTGACAGGGGTAGTCGGGAGACCCAGTACTTC. It specifies CSVDRGSRETQYF.

This chain links TRBV19 with TRBJ2-1; 8 bases line up with TRBD1. Trimming took 7 bases from V and 16 from J; bases not matched to a gene: 18. CDR1 LNHDA and CDR2 SQIVND come from the germline V gene (reference sequence). There are 14 residues in the CDR3. The CDR3 loop is CASTPVQGVYDRFF. The CDR3 nucleotides read TGTGCCAGTACTCCTGTACAGGGGGTGTACGATCGATTCTTC.

The CDR3: CASSPGPGQGIYTQYF. The CDR3 DNA follows: TGTGCCAGCAGCCCAGGACCGGGACAGGGTATATATACGCAGTATTTT. The chain carries TRBV11-2 and TRBJ2-3; TRBD1 matches 9 bases. CDR1 SGHAT and CDR2 FQNNGV come from the germline V gene. This CDR3 region has 16 residues. With V trimmed by 5 bases and J by 7 bases, 13 bases remained unmatched.